One sample yielded the 4 T cell receptor beta chains listed below, sequenced in a study of CD8+CD57+ T cells in acquired aplastic anemia (dated by TCRdb to 2016 to 2019). The run used an Illumina HiSeq 2000. Genomic DNA served as template for TCR beta VDJ combination and CDR3 sequence profiling. TCRdb reprocessing: public reads trimmed at Q25 with fastp, clones called with MiXCR, in-frame beta chains kept. A single entry per CDR3 protein holds the most common genes and DNA from its merged rows. For this sample there are some 220,000 distinct CDR3 sequences; roughly 35% appear just once. Around 1.1% of the sample lies in the top ten. Source material: sorted CD4+, CD8+, or CD8+CD57+ T cells (not recorded which) from PBMCs. All receptors come from a human donor in good health, serving as a control.

The chain combines TRBV9 with TRBJ2-5; 10 bases map to TRBD2. This CDR3 comprises 16 residues. V gave up 2 bases and J gave up 5 bases; unmatched junction bases: 9. CDR1 and CDR2 from the germline V gene are SGDLS and YYNGEE. CDR3: CASSVGETSGRETQYF. The DNA for the CDR3 is TGTGCCAGCAGCGTGGGGGAGACTAGCGGGCGGGAGACCCAGTACTTC.

Concerning this clonotype itself: This may arise from a read error, as a much more abundant clone is one base away. This rearrangement joins TRBV10-3 to TRBJ1-2; D unresolved. Germline values: CDR1 ENHRY, CDR2 SYGVKD. The CDR3 consists of 12 residues. CDR3 nucleotide sequence: TGTGACAGCAGTTATCTGGAATATGGCTACACCTTC. Residues: CDSSYLEYGYTF.

This chain links TRBV20-1 with TRBJ1-1; TRBD1 might be the D (6 bases). CDR3 length: 13 amino acids. The V gene's germline CDR1 is DFQATT and CDR2 SNEGSKA (reference sequence). Trimming stripped 1 base from V and 1 base from J, with 7 bases between. CDR3 sequence reads: CSARGQENTEAFF. CDR3 DNA: TGCAGTGCTAGAGGACAGGAGAACACTGAAGCTTTCTTT.

This clonotype was detected many times. The chain uses TRBV9 and TRBJ2-5; D gene unclear. Trimming cost V 5 bases and J 4 bases, with 9 bases left between them. CDR3 length equals 12 residues. Germline loops: CDR1 SGDLS, CDR2 YYNGEE. DNA of the CDR3: TGTGCCAGCAGTTTCGAAGGAGAGACCCAGTACTTC. Its protein is CASSFEGETQYF.